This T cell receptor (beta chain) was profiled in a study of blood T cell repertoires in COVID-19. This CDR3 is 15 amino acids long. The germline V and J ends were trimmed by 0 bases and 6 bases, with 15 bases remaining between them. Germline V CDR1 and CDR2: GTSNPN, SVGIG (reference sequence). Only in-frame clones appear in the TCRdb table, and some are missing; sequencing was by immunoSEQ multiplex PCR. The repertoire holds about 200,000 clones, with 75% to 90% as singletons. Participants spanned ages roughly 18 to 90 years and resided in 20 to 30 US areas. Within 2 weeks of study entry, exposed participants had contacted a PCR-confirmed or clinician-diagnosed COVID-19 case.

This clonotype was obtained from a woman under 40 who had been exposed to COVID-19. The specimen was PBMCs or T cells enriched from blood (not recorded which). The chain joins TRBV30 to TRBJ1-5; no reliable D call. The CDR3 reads CAWSVRVPDGQPQHF. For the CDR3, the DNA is TGTGCCTGGAGTGTACGGGTTCCCGACGGTCAGCCCCAGCATTTT.